This TCR beta chain emerged from a study of shared clonotypes between healthy human individuals. CDR1 and CDR2 from the germline V gene are PRHDT and FYEKMQ (reference sequence). After removal of 1 base from V and 5 bases from J, the junction contained 7 bases not matched to a gene. The CDR3 runs to 15 residues. Cells designated naive CD8 were CD45RO-negative and were positively selected for CCR7, with terminally differentiated effector memory CD45RA+ cells excluded. The authors loaded around 190 ng DNA, around 32,000 T cell genomes, into sorted-subset replicate PCRs. The assay was immunoSEQ multiplex PCR, and TCRdb's table has in-frame clones only and misses some. The sample yields under 2,000,000 clones, over 85% seen once. As concerns this clone: Its antigen is unknown.

Points from the study as a whole: The researchers took only blood, and tissue repertoires probably look different. Between four donors, naive CD4 clonotypes were shared at a level of approximately 5%. Generally, estimated richness proved larger in naive subsets than it did in memory subsets.

The rearrangement links TRBV13 to TRBJ2-7; 8 bases align to TRBD2. The sequence derives from a man aged 18 to 35 in good health. Sequences were obtained from naive CD8+ T cells sorted from blood. CDR3 nucleotides: TGTGCCAGCAGCTTAGAGAGCGGGAGTGTCAACGAGCAGTACTTC. The encoded protein is CASSLESGSVNEQYF. Filled out from reference TRBV13 and TRBJ2-7, the complete variable domain reads AAGVIQSPRHLIKEKRETATLKCYPIPRHDTVYWYQQGPGQDPQFLISFYEKMQSDKGSIPDRFSAQQFSDYHSELNMSSLELGDSALYFCASSLESGSVNEQYFGPGTRLTVT.